Reported below is one TCR beta chain. Its target is not known. The data were obtained in a study of cytomegalovirus exposure and HLA in healthy donors. Overall study findings and caveats: Common viral pathogens were later found to be apparently linked to several of the most significant clusters. Cytomegalovirus status was reportedly diagnosed by the classifier with high specificity and sensitivity. Previous analysis showed most TCR beta V segments were productive about 90% or about 30% of the time.

The ends lost 5 bases at V and 4 bases at J; junction bases unmatched: 2. The CDR3 contains 13 residues. Germline V gene sequence: CDR1 MNHEY, CDR2 SVGAGI. The PCR used 60 Vbeta and 13 Jbeta primers. The protocol was immunoSEQ multiplex PCR, while the TCRdb copy is restricted to in-frame clones and leaves out a portion. The sample carries about 160,000 clones, approximately 81% recorded once. What was sequenced was PBMCs. The sequence came from a woman in her twenties or thirties in good health and CMV-seropositive. The J gene is TRBJ2-1, the V gene TRBV6-5, with 7 positions matching TRBD1. The CDR3: CASSRDSYNEQFF. The CDR3 DNA reads as TGTGCCAGCAGTCGGGACAGTTACAATGAGCAGTTCTTC.